The subject of this entry is one TCR beta chain. Measured with immunoSEQ multiplex PCR; TCRdb has only the in-frame clones, and not every one. The sample carries 220,000 or so clones, almost 90% recorded once. The entry originates in a study of blood T cell repertoires in COVID-19. Shortly before study entry, within 2 weeks, exposed participants had met a COVID-19 case. The CDR3 has 13 amino acids. Germline loops: CDR1 MNHEY, CDR2 SMNVEV (reference sequence). Trimming cost V 2 bases and J 3 bases, with 8 bases left between them. Material for sequencing was PBMCs or T cells enriched from blood (not recorded which). The V and J genes are TRBV27 and TRBJ2-7; D not resolved. The source is a man aged 25 to 45 who had been exposed to COVID-19. The chain's CDR3 is CASSLTGNYEQYF. The CDR3 bases are TGTGCCAGCAGTTTAACGGGTAACTACGAGCAGTACTTC.